One and the same sample provided the 29 T cell receptor beta chains below, sequenced in a study of Ad26.COV2.S vaccination and SARS-CoV-2 variants. The treatment here: over 15 received Ad26.COV2.S at low or high dose, single or two shots; 5 received placebo; per-sample allocation not given. Collection of the samples took place on day 63 after the first injection of vaccine or placebo. Data came from immunoSEQ multiplex PCR; TCRdb stores just in-frame clones and leaves some out. The sample carries 300,000 to 400,000 clones, just under 85% recorded once. The sample in question was peripheral blood, obtained in a trial of Ad26.COV2.S vaccine versus placebo. The origin of the receptors is a person between 18 and 59 years old who received the Ad26.COV2.S COVID-19 vaccine or a placebo.

The chain uses TRBV3-1 (or the pseudogene TRBV3-2) and TRBJ1-5, with 8 bases aligning to TRBD1. The CDR3 covers 16 residues. Germline V gene sequence: CDR1 LGHDT, CDR2 YNNKEL (reference sequence). With V trimmed by 5 bases and J by 2 bases, 8 bases remained unmatched. The CDR3 spells CASSATGGRGNQPQHF. For the CDR3, the DNA is TGTGCCAGCAGCGCCACAGGGGGAAGAGGCAATCAGCCCCAGCATTTT.

CDR3 region: CATSEKGGPYEQYF. The CDR3 coding sequence is TGTGCCACCAGTGAGAAGGGGGGCCCCTACGAGCAGTACTTC. The genes are TRBV24-1 and TRBJ2-7; the D call may be TRBD1 or TRBD2 (6 bases each). Per the germline V gene, CDR1 is KGHDR and CDR2 is SFDVKD. This CDR3 has 14 amino acids. Trimming stripped 4 bases from V and 2 bases from J, with 11 bases between.

The CDR3 sequence is CASSLTSTDTQYF. The CDR3 coding sequence is TGTGCCAGCTCACTCACTAGCACAGATACGCAGTATTTT. The chain joins TRBV18 to TRBJ2-3; D is ambiguous. CDR1 KGHSH and CDR2 LQKENI come from the germline V gene. The CDR3 contains 13 residues. Trimming removed 4 bases at V and 0 bases at J, with 5 bases between. Full variable domain (outside the CDR3, taken from reference TRBV18 and TRBJ2-3): NAGVMQNPRHLVRRRGQEARLRCSPMKGHSHVYWYRQLPEEGLKFMVYLQKENIIDESGMPKERFSAEFPKEGPSILRIQQVVRGDSAAYFCASSLTSTDTQYFGPGTRLTVL.

The chain links TRBV6-5 to TRBJ2-2; 8 bases map to TRBD1. V lost 6 bases to trimming and J lost 4 bases; unmatched junction nucleotides: 4. The CDR3 runs to 14 residues. The germline CDR1 and CDR2 sequences are MNHEY and SVGAGI. This chain's CDR3 is CASRLGQGTGELFF. The CDR3 bases are TGTGCCAGCAGGCTAGGACAGGGCACCGGGGAGCTGTTTTTT.

This sequence joins TRBV5-4 and TRBJ2-5, with 7 bases aligning to TRBD2. Trimming removed 1 base from V and 3 bases from J; junction bases left unmatched: 6. Germline assignment: CDR1 SGHNT and CDR2 YYREEE (reference sequence). The CDR3 contains 15 residues. CDR3 amino acids: CASSLPGLGEETQYF. CDR3 nucleotides: TGTGCCAGCAGCTTGCCTGGACTAGGGGAAGAGACCCAGTACTTC.

The V and J genes are TRBV7-2 and TRBJ2-1; D perhaps matches TRBD2 (5 bases). The V gene lost 2 bases and the J gene lost 7 bases, with 12 bases spanning the gap. The CDR3 has 14 amino acids. CDR1 and CDR2 from the germline V gene are SGHTA and FQGNSA. Written as DNA, the CDR3 is TGTGCCAGCAGCTTATTCGTCGGAGGAAATGAGCAGTTCTTC. This codes for CASSLFVGGNEQFF.

Comment on this clone: The sample holds other DNA sequences that translate to the same CDR3. The chain is built from TRBV30 and TRBJ1-2; 8 bases map to TRBD1. J gave up 8 bases and V 3 bases, and 8 bases lay outside the gene matches. The CDR3 has 13 amino acids. Looked up from germline, CDR1 is GTSNPN and CDR2 is SVGIG (reference sequence). Written as DNA, the CDR3 is TGTGCCTGGAGAGACAGGGGCAGGGGGGGCTACACCTTC. The encoded protein is CAWRDRGRGGYTF.

The chain recombines TRBV18 with TRBJ1-4; 8 nucleotides match TRBD1. The V and J ends lost 2 bases and 7 bases, in that order; junction bases with no gene match: 6. Per germline, CDR1 KGHSH and CDR2 LQKENI. CDR3 length: 15 amino acids. CDR3 sequence reads: CASSPSSGTGEKLFF. The CDR3 DNA reads TGTGCCAGCTCACCATCCTCGGGGACAGGTGAAAAACTGTTTTTT. The entire variable domain, with the rest obtained from reference TRBV18 and TRBJ1-4, is as follows: NAGVMQNPRHLVRRRGQEARLRCSPMKGHSHVYWYRQLPEEGLKFMVYLQKENIIDESGMPKERFSAEFPKEGPSILRIQQVVRGDSAAYFCASSPSSGTGEKLFFGSGTQLSVL.

V usage is TRBV3-1 (or the pseudogene TRBV3-2) and J usage is TRBJ2-3; 11 nucleotides line up with TRBD2. This CDR3 spans 15 amino acids. Germline V gene sequence: CDR1 LGHDT, CDR2 YNNKEL (reference sequence). J lost 6 bases, V lost 5 bases, and 7 bases had no gene match. This chain's CDR3 is CASSSASGGWDTQYF. CDR3 DNA sequence: TGTGCCAGCAGCTCTGCTAGCGGGGGGTGGGATACGCAGTATTTT.

The chain recombines TRBV15 with TRBJ2-4; 8 bases are shared with TRBD2. Per germline, CDR1 LNHNV and CDR2 YYDKDF (reference sequence). The CDR3 runs to 16 residues. The V and J ends lost 0 bases and 3 bases, in that order; junction bases with no gene match: 4. The CDR3 loop is CATSRDLAGGKNIQYF. The CDR3 DNA follows: TGTGCCACCAGCAGAGATCTGGCGGGGGGCAAAAACATTCAGTACTTC.

The V and J genes are TRBV7-9 and TRBJ2-7; 7 nucleotides agree with TRBD1. This CDR3 has 12 amino acids. Germline V gene sequence: CDR1 SEHNR, CDR2 FQNEAQ (reference sequence). V dropped 5 bases and J dropped 6; count of bases not matched to a gene: 4. For the CDR3, the DNA is TGTGCCAGCAGCCCGGCAGGGGGCGAGCAGTACTTC. Its protein product is CASSPAGGEQYF.

A few counts support this clone. This chain links TRBV18 with TRBJ1-2; 9 positions agree with TRBD1. The CDR3 length is 16 residues. Per germline, CDR1 KGHSH and CDR2 LQKENI. With V trimmed by 2 bases and J by 3 bases, 7 bases remained unmatched. The CDR3 nucleotides are TGTGCCAGCTCACCATCCACAGGGGGCCGACACTATGGCTACACCTTC. Amino acid sequence: CASSPSTGGRHYGYTF. Drawing the rest from reference TRBV18 and TRBJ1-2, the complete variable domain is NAGVMQNPRHLVRRRGQEARLRCSPMKGHSHVYWYRQLPEEGLKFMVYLQKENIIDESGMPKERFSAEFPKEGPSILRIQQVVRGDSAAYFCASSPSTGGRHYGYTFGSGTRLTVV.

This clone was found once. The chain couples TRBV7-9 to TRBJ2-1, with TRBD2 matching 9 bases. The ends lost 3 bases at V and 10 bases at J; junction bases unmatched: 1. This CDR3 contains 12 residues. CDR1 is SEHNR and CDR2 is FQNEAQ in the germline V gene (reference sequence). In DNA, the CDR3 is TGTGCCAGCAGCTTGGGGACTAGCGAGCAGTTCTTC. Protein: CASSLGTSEQFF.

The J gene is TRBJ2-1, the V gene TRBV5-1; D ambiguous. The CDR3 sequence is 17 residues long. Germline values: CDR1 SGHRS, CDR2 YFSETQ. Trimming cost V 3 bases and J 5 bases, with 21 bases left between them. CDR3 nucleotides: TGCGCCAGCAGCTCGGCGATTGTATCGGACGGACACAATGAGCAGTTCTTC. As protein: CASSSAIVSDGHNEQFF.

J is TRBJ2-7 and V is TRBV19, with 9 bases lining up with TRBD1. The CDR3 consists of 15 residues. J lost 5 bases, V lost 2 bases, and 7 bases had no gene match. Per germline, CDR1 LNHDA and CDR2 SQIVND (reference sequence). Here the CDR3 DNA reads TGTGCCAGTAGTATACCCGGGACAGGGTCTGACGAGCAGTACTTC. Its translation: CASSIPGTGSDEQYF.

The chain joins TRBV12-3 or TRBV12-4 to TRBJ2-3; D unresolved. Trimming took 3 bases from V and 8 from J, leaving 9 bases between them. The CDR3 consists of 12 residues. The CDR3 DNA sequence: TGTGCCAGCAGTTTTCAGTACGGTACGCAGTATTTT. Translation: CASSFQYGTQYF.

The genes are TRBV19 and TRBJ2-2; TRBD2 is a possible D gene (6 bases). The CDR3 is made up of 15 amino acids. Germline V CDR1 and CDR2: LNHDA, SQIVND (reference sequence). Trimming removed 11 bases at V and 0 bases at J, with 16 bases between. The CDR3 region has the DNA TGTGCCGCCGGGGGACGGTTCGCGAACACCGGGGAGCTGTTTTTT. Translating gives CAAGGRFANTGELFF. The full variable domain, its missing parts supplied by reference TRBV19 and TRBJ2-2, is DGGITQSPKYLFRKEGQNVTLSCEQNLNHDAMYWYRQDPGQGLRLIYYSQIVNDFQKGDIAEGYSVSREKKESFPLTVTSAQKNPTAFYLCAAGGRFANTGELFFGEGSRLTVL.

The genes are TRBV7-3 and TRBJ2-7, with 9 bases matching TRBD2. V was pared by 4 bases and J by 3 bases, with 16 bases of the junction left unmatched. The CDR3 length is 18 residues. CDR1 and CDR2 (germline): SGHTA, FQGTGA. CDR3 region: CASSSNPGLAITFYEQYF. The DNA for the CDR3 is TGTGCCAGCAGCTCGAACCCGGGACTAGCCATCACCTTCTACGAGCAGTACTTC.

The rearrangement joins TRBV24-1 to TRBJ2-3; D call uncertain. From germline, CDR1 is KGHDR and CDR2 SFDVKD. This CDR3 spans 18 amino acids. V lost 3 bases, J lost 2 bases, and 20 bases lay in between. Written as DNA, the CDR3 is TGTGCCACCAGTGATCCTTCCTCGACGGGTCGATTCACAGATACGCAGTATTTT. It codes for CATSDPSSTGRFTDTQYF.

The V and J genes are TRBV28 and TRBJ1-1; maybe TRBD1 (6 bases). Deletions cut 6 bases from V and 7 bases from J, with 18 bases between. This CDR3 contains 14 residues. Per the germline V gene, CDR1 is MDHEN and CDR2 is SYDVKM. The CDR3 DNA follows: TGTGCCAGCAGCCCTAGGGGGGGTGGGATTGAAGCTTTCTTT. Its translation: CASSPRGGGIEAFF.

The chain recombines TRBV28 with TRBJ1-2; tentative D call: TRBD1 (6 bases). The CDR3 totals 15 residues. CDR1 and CDR2 (germline): MDHEN, SYDVKM. Trimming stripped 1 base from V and 4 bases from J, with 13 bases between. CDR3: CASSLYGGWGYGYTF. In DNA, the CDR3 is TGTGCCAGCAGTTTATACGGGGGCTGGGGCTATGGCTACACCTTC.

This rearrangement joins TRBV27 to TRBJ2-7; TRBD2 matches at 11 bases. The CDR3 runs to 14 residues. Trimming cost V 5 bases and J 3 bases; bases outside gene matches: 3. Germline V gives CDR1 MNHEY, CDR2 SMNVEV (reference sequence). The DNA of the CDR3 is TGTGCCAGCAGTCTCGGGACTAGCGGCTACGAGCAGTACTTC. Translation: CASSLGTSGYEQYF.

The chain combines TRBV4-1 with TRBJ1-6; 8 bases fit TRBD1. Germline assignment: CDR1 MGHRA and CDR2 YSYEKL. The CDR3 spans 21 residues. J was trimmed by 0 bases and V by 3 bases; bases with no gene match: 16. Here the CDR3 reads CASSQVWTGNTGPSYNSPLHF. CDR3 bases: TGCGCCAGCAGCCAGGTTTGGACAGGGAATACCGGCCCCTCCTATAATTCACCCCTCCACTTT.

The chain has TRBV7-2 and TRBJ2-7; 9 positions match TRBD2. With V trimmed by 2 bases and J by 5 bases, 7 bases remained unmatched. CDR3 size: 15 residues. CDR1 is SGHTA, CDR2 FQGNSA, per germline. CDR3 nucleotide sequence: TGTGCCAGCAGCTTACGCGGGGGGGCTTCCGACGAGCAGTACTTC. Amino acid sequence: CASSLRGGASDEQYF.

The chain couples TRBV18 to TRBJ2-2; D assignment may be TRBD1 or TRBD2 (5 bases each). Trimming pared 0 bases from V and 6 bases from J, leaving 5 bases between. The CDR3 totals 13 residues. The germline gives CDR1 KGHSH, CDR2 LQKENI. CDR3 protein: CASSPPGAGELFF. CDR3 nucleotide sequence: TGTGCCAGCTCACCACCGGGGGCCGGGGAGCTGTTTTTT.

J is TRBJ2-2 and V is TRBV7-3, with 8 bases lining up with TRBD2. CDR3 length: 13 residues. CDR1 is SGHTA, CDR2 FQGTGA, per germline. Germline trimming cut 6 bases from V and 7 bases from J; bases unmatched to any gene: 4. The DNA for the CDR3 is TGTGCCAGCAGTTCCGGGACTAGCGGGGAGCTGTTTTTT. Amino acid sequence: CASSSGTSGELFF.

This sequence joins TRBV7-9 and TRBJ1-1, with unresolved D. Germline loops: CDR1 SEHNR, CDR2 FQNEAQ (reference sequence). The CDR3 covers 15 residues. V was trimmed by 4 bases and J by 2 bases, leaving 14 bases between them. DNA for the CDR3: TGTGCCAGCAGCTCCCGTCTCGGGCCTAACACTGAAGCTTTCTTT. Translation gives CASSSRLGPNTEAFF. Combining the CDR3 with reference TRBV7-9 and TRBJ1-1 gives the whole variable domain DTGVSQNPRHKITKRGQNVTFRCDPISEHNRLYWYRQTLGQGPEFLTYFQNEAQLEKSRLLSDRFSAERPKGSFSTLEIQRTEQGDSAMYLCASSSRLGPNTEAFFGQGTRLTVV.

V is TRBV6-5 and J is TRBJ1-2; D may be TRBD1 (6 bases). Trimming removed 8 bases at V and 8 bases at J, with 21 bases between. The CDR3 has 14 amino acids. Germline CDR1 MNHEY, CDR2 SVGAGI. CDR3 in amino acids: CASSLDRRLGGYTF. In DNA form, the CDR3 reads TGTGCCAGCTCCTTAGACAGGCGGTTGGGGGGCTACACCTTC.

V gene TRBV18 combines with J gene TRBJ2-1; 8 nucleotides align to TRBD2. Losses at the gene ends were 1 base for V and 5 bases for J; bases not matched to a gene: 7. Looked up from germline, CDR1 is KGHSH and CDR2 is LQKENI. The length of the CDR3 is 16 residues. CDR3 loop: CASSPHKAGVNNEQFF. In DNA, the CDR3 is TGTGCCAGCTCACCACACAAAGCGGGGGTAAACAATGAGCAGTTCTTC.